This T cell receptor beta chain was captured by sequencing in a study of T cell repertoires in cytomegalovirus infection. Trimming cost V 3 bases and J 14 bases; bases outside gene matches: 11. Germline loops: CDR1 MDHEN, CDR2 SYDVKM. The CDR3 is made up of 14 amino acids. This clonotype was seen a handful of times. Its matching antigen is unknown. TCRdb used MiXCR to reprocess the reads, holding one entry per CDR3 protein. The table records some 900,000 distinct CDR3 sequences, over 25% of them present only once. This rearrangement joins TRBV28 to TRBJ2-1, with 9 bases fitting TRBD2. The sample consisted of cultured CD8+ T cells from PBMCs, taken from culture after CMV antigen stimulation. This receptor was taken from a human donor in good health (CMV status not recorded). Some clones in this sample may be carry-over from other donors' samples. CDR3 amino acids: CASSLLAGPEKEFF. The CDR3 nucleotides are TGTGCCAGCAGTTTGCTAGCGGGGCCGGAAAAGGAGTTCTTC.